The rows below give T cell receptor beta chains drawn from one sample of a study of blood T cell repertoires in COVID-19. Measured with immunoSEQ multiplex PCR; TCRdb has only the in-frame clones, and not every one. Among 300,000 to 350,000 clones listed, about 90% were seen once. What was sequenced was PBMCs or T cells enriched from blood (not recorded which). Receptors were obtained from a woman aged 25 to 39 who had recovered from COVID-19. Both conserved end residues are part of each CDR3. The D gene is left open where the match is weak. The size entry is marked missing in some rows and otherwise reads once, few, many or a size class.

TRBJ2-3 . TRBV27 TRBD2 CASSSILAGFTDTQYF TGTGCCAGCAGCTCTATACTAGCGGGATTCACAGATACGCAGTATTTT
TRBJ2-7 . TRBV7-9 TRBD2 CASTNLWEGLSYEQYF TGTGCCAGCACCAACCTTTGGGAGGGCCTCTCCTACGAGCAGTACTTC
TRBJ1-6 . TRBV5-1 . CASSLWGRADSPLHF TGCGCCAGCAGCTTGTGGGGCAGGGCGGATTCACCCCTCCACTTT
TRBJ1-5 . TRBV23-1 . CASSQPYQGNQPQHF TGCGCCAGCAGTCAACCATATCAGGGGAATCAGCCCCAGCATTTT
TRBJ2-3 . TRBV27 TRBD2 CASSWTSGSLNTDTQYF TGTGCCAGCAGTTGGACTAGCGGGAGCCTAAACACAGATACGCAGTATTTT
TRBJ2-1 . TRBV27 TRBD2 CASRLAGVIYEQFF TGTGCCAGTCGACTAGCGGGAGTCATTTATGAGCAGTTCTTC
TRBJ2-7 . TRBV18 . CASSPGSDNEQYF TGTGCCAGCTCACCCGGGTCTGATAACGAGCAGTACTTC
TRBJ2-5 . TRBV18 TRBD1 CASSPGDREETQYF TGTGCCAGCTCACCAGGGGACAGGGAGGAGACCCAGTACTTC
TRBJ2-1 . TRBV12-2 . CASRPGKYNEQFF TGTGCAAGTCGCCCGGGAAAGTACAATGAGCAGTTCTTC
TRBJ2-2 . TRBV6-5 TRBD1 CATGTAPNTGELFF TGTGCCACCGGGACAGCCCCGAACACCGGGGAGCTGTTTTTT
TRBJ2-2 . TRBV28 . CASRTAGANTGELFF TGTGCCAGCAGGACAGCTGGAGCGAACACCGGGGAGCTGTTTTTT
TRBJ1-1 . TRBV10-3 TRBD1 CAISERGQGVGDTEAFF TGTGCCATCAGTGAAAGAGGACAGGGAGTGGGAGACACTGAAGCTTTCTTT
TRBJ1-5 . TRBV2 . CASSAVSPNQPQHF TGTGCCAGCAGTGCGGTGAGCCCAAATCAGCCCCAGCATTTT
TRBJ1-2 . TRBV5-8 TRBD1 CASSLLAGGVDYGYTF TGTGCCAGCAGCTTGTTAGCAGGGGGCGTCGACTATGGCTACACCTTC
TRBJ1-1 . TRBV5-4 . CASSSRTGGNTEAFF TGTGCCAGCAGCTCTCGGACGGGAGGGAACACTGAAGCTTTCTTT
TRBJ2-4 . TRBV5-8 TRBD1 CASSSGQGFNIQYF TGTGCCAGCAGCTCAGGACAGGGGTTCAACATTCAGTACTTC
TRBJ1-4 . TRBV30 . CAWSTRGGLNEKLFF TGTGCCTGGAGCACCCGGGGGGGGTTGAATGAAAAACTGTTTTTT
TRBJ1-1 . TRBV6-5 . CASSYSLGGNTEAFF TGTGCCAGCAGTTACTCCCTCGGGGGGAACACTGAAGCTTTCTTT
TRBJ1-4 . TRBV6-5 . CASRQGSNEKLFF TGTGCCAGCAGACAGGGTTCTAATGAAAAACTGTTTTTT
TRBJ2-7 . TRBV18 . CASSPPSVTDIYEQYF TGTGCCAGCTCACCACCTTCCGTAACAGACATATACGAGCAGTACTTC
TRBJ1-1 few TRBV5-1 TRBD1 CASVQDRGLTEAFF TGCGCCAGCGTACAAGACAGGGGATTGACTGAAGCTTTCTTT
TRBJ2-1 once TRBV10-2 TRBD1 CASSPRRQGAKNEQFF TGCGCCAGCAGTCCAAGAAGACAGGGGGCCAAGAATGAGCAGTTCTTC
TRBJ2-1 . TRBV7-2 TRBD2 CASRTSGGGNEQFF TGTGCCAGCAGGACTAGCGGAGGGGGGAATGAGCAGTTCTTC
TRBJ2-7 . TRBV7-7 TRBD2 CASSPGLAGFYEQYF TGTGCTAGCAGCCCCGGACTAGCGGGTTTTTACGAGCAGTACTTC
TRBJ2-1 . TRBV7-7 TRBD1 CASSLDRVAINEQFF TGTGCTAGCAGCCTGGACAGGGTGGCGATCAATGAGCAGTTCTTC
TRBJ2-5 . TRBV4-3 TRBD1 CASRSRQGGVRQETQYF TGCGCCAGCCGGAGTCGACAGGGGGGAGTCCGGCAAGAGACCCAGTACTTC
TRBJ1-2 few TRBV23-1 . CASSHAGRTSLTYGYTF TGCGCCAGCAGTCATGCGGGCAGGACCTCTTTAACCTATGGCTACACCTTC
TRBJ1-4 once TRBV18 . CASSPGAAGAPDEKLFF TGTGCCAGCTCACCAGGGGCTGCGGGGGCGCCGGATGAAAAACTGTTTTTT
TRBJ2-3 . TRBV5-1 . CASSHPGIRDLAFRSSTDTQYF TGCGCCAGCAGCCATCCAGGGATTAGGGATCTGGCGTTTCGGTCTAGCACAGATACGCAGTATTTT
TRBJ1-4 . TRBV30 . CAWSVHGVEKLFF TGTGCCTGGAGTGTACACGGGGTTGAAAAACTGTTTTTT
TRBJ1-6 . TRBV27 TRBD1 CASNRDRASPLHF TGTGCCAGCAACCGGGACAGGGCTTCACCCCTCCACTTT
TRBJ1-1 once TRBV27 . CASSLRGGDENTEAFF TGTGCCAGCAGTTTAAGAGGGGGGGATGAGAACACTGAAGCTTTCTTT
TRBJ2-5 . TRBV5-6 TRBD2 CASSFFIAGQETQYF TGTGCCAGCAGCTTTTTTATAGCGGGACAAGAGACCCAGTACTTC
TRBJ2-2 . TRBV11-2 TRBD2 CASSSGASGREVTGELFF TGTGCCAGCAGCTCTGGGGCTAGCGGGAGGGAGGTAACCGGGGAGCTGTTTTTT
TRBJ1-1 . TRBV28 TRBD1 CASSLSGPGTGWGTEAFF TGTGCCAGCAGTTTATCGGGTCCCGGGACAGGGTGGGGCACTGAAGCTTTCTTT
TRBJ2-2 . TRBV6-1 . CASSEAGDTGELFF TGTGCCAGCAGTGAAGCGGGAGACACCGGGGAGCTGTTTTTT
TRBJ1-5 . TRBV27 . CASSADSYSNQPQHF TGTGCCAGCAGTGCGGACAGTTATAGCAATCAGCCCCAGCATTTT
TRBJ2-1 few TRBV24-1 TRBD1 CATSEPGQGSYNEQFF TGTGCCACCAGTGAGCCGGGACAGGGCTCCTACAATGAGCAGTTCTTC
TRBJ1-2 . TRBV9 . CASSVGQAYGYTF TGTGCCAGCAGCGTAGGACAGGCGTATGGCTACACCTTC
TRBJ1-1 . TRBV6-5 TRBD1 CASRWTGGHTEAFF TGTGCCAGCAGATGGACAGGGGGCCACACTGAAGCTTTCTTT
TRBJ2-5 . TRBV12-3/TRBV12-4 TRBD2 CASSIAGVETQYF TGTGCCAGCAGTATAGCGGGAGTGGAGACCCAGTACTTC
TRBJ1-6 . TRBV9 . CASSAQDNSPLHF TGTGCCAGCAGCGCTCAGGATAATTCACCCCTCCACTTT
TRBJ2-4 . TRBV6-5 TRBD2 CASSSGLAAIQYF TGTGCCAGCAGTTCCGGACTAGCGGCTATTCAGTACTTC
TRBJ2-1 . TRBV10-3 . CAIRDGQNNEQFF TGTGCCATCAGGGATGGACAAAACAATGAGCAGTTCTTC
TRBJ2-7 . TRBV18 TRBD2 CASSLTTGTTFYEQYF TGTGCCAGCTCACTAACAACCGGGACTACATTCTACGAGCAGTACTTC
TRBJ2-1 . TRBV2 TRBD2 CASSGLSGAYNEQFF TGTGCCAGCAGTGGTCTGAGCGGGGCCTACAATGAGCAGTTCTTC
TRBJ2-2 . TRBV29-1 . CSVFGGTGELFF TGCAGCGTTTTTGGAGGCACCGGGGAGCTGTTTTTT
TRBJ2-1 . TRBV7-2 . CASSRGRGRGSAYNEQFF TGTGCCAGCAGCCGGGGGCGCGGGAGAGGTTCAGCCTACAATGAGCAGTTCTTC
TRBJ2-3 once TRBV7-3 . CASSSLGSDTQYF TGTGCCAGCAGCTCCCTGGGCTCTGATACGCAGTATTTT
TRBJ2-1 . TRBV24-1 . CATSDARATTYNEQFF TGTGCCACCAGTGATGCGAGGGCAACCACCTACAATGAGCAGTTCTTC
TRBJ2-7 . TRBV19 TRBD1 CASSPGTGPYEQYF TGTGCCAGTAGCCCCGGGACAGGCCCCTACGAGCAGTACTTC
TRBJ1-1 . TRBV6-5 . CASSKRTANTEAFF TGTGCCAGCAGTAAGAGGACAGCGAACACTGAAGCTTTCTTT
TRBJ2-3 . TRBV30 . CAWRTASTDTQYF TGTGCCTGGCGGACAGCTAGCACAGATACGCAGTATTTT